These T cell receptor beta chains were read from a single sample in a study of post-analysis software for immune sequencing data. TCRdb re-derived calls from the PCR reads in MiXCR, one entry per CDR3 protein. This table has about 380,000 distinct CDR3 sequences, less than 40% appearing once. The specimen was blood. The origin of the receptors is a girl aged 5 to 17 with multiple sclerosis. Both conserved end residues are part of each CDR3. Fields, in order: V gene, J gene, CDR3 protein.

V: TRBV12-3/TRBV12-4
J: TRBJ2-5
CDR3: CASSRQGDETQYF

V: TRBV12-3/TRBV12-4
J: TRBJ1-2
CDR3: CTSSLRSVYGYTF

V: TRBV5-4
J: TRBJ2-7
CDR3: CASSSSPGLAEPYEQYF

V: TRBV4-3
J: TRBJ2-7
CDR3: CASSLEVHYEQYF

V: TRBV12-3/TRBV12-4
J: TRBJ2-1
CDR3: CASSRGRVGEQFF

V: TRBV28
J: TRBJ1-1
CDR3: CASMRTGGGTEAFF

V: TRBV11-2
J: TRBJ2-1
CDR3: CASSLEYGLNEQFF

V: TRBV9
J: TRBJ2-2
CDR3: CASSVTGTANTGELFF

V: TRBV10-3
J: TRBJ1-1
CDR3: CAISEGLTKRAFF

V: TRBV6-2/TRBV6-3
J: .
CDR3: CASSWPTLSSEQYF

V: TRBV3-1
J: TRBJ2-3
CDR3: CASSQDRTPGGTDTQYF

V: TRBV5-1
J: TRBJ2-2
CDR3: CASSSTWGPNTGELFF

V: TRBV6-5
J: TRBJ2-5
CDR3: CASSSAGTGQETQYF

V: TRBV2
J: TRBJ2-3
CDR3: CASSDALDTQYF

V: TRBV18
J: TRBJ2-7
CDR3: CASSPKGLNYEQYF